These 17 T cell receptor beta chains were all obtained from the same sample, sequenced in a study of blood T cell repertoires in COVID-19. Measured with immunoSEQ multiplex PCR; TCRdb has only the in-frame clones, and not every one. The data contain approximately 200,000 clones, 86% of them singletons. Sequencing used PBMCs or T cells enriched from blood (not recorded which). These TCRs come from a woman in her 30s who had recovered from COVID-19.

V and J are TRBV10-2 and TRBJ2-5; perhaps TRBD1 as D (5 bases). Germline CDR1 reads WSHSY; CDR2 reads SAAADI. V was cut by 2 bases and J by 4 bases, with 17 bases left in between. CDR3 length equals 16 residues. Written as DNA, the CDR3 is TGCGCCAGCAGTGAGCTGGCCGGGCAGGGTGTAGAGACCCAGTACTTC. Amino acids: CASSELAGQGVETQYF.

This chain connects TRBV6-2 or TRBV6-3 to TRBJ1-2; 7 bases align to TRBD1. Germline V gene lookup returns CDR1 MNHEY and CDR2 SVGEGT. After removal of 5 bases from V and 4 bases from J, the junction contained 7 bases not matched to a gene. This CDR3 has 14 amino acids. This CDR3 is CASSTRGLAYGYTF. The CDR3 coding sequence is TGTGCCAGCAGTACGAGGGGGCTCGCCTATGGCTACACCTTC.

The V gene is TRBV28, the J gene TRBJ2-1; 10 bases map to TRBD2. The V and J ends lost 4 bases and 1 base, in that order; junction bases with no gene match: 7. The CDR3 contains 17 residues. Germline CDR1 reads MDHEN; CDR2 reads SYDVKM. The CDR3 is CASSSPLAGKSYNEQFF. The CDR3 region has the DNA TGTGCCAGCAGTTCTCCACTAGCGGGAAAGTCCTACAATGAGCAGTTCTTC.

This chain uses TRBV7-8 with TRBJ1-1, with D perhaps matching TRBD1 (6 bases). The V gene lost 5 bases and the J gene lost 1 base, with 11 bases spanning the gap. CDR1 is SGHVS and CDR2 is FQNEAQ in the germline V gene. This CDR3 comprises 14 residues. The CDR3 sequence is CASSSGGANTEAFF. The CDR3 DNA reads TGTGCCAGCAGCAGTGGGGGCGCGAACACTGAAGCTTTCTTT. Variable domain in full (rest from reference TRBV7-8 and TRBJ1-1): GAGVSQSPRYKVAKRGQDVALRCDPISGHVSLFWYQQALGQGPEFLTYFQNEAQLDKSGLPSDRFFAERPEGSVSTLKIQRTQQEDSAVYLCASSSGGANTEAFFGQGTRLTVV.

The J gene is TRBJ2-2, the V gene TRBV11-3; D is perhaps TRBD2 (6 bases). The CDR3 sequence is 16 residues long. The V gene's germline CDR1 is SGHNT and CDR2 YENEEA. V shed 5 bases and J shed 4 bases, with 17 bases lying between them. This CDR3 reads CASSLGLIAGTGELFF. Written as DNA, the CDR3 is TGTGCCAGCAGCCTCGGACTAATCGCCGGCACCGGGGAGCTGTTTTTT.

The chain carries TRBV6-6 and TRBJ2-7; TRBD1 is a possible D gene (5 bases). The length of the CDR3 is 13 residues. V was clipped by 2 bases and J by 1 base, with 6 bases between them. Germline V lookup: CDR1 MNHNY, CDR2 SVGAGI (reference sequence). CDR3 sequence: CASSYRQSYEQYF. The CDR3 DNA reads as TGTGCCAGCAGTTACCGACAGTCCTACGAGCAGTACTTC.

This clone was observed a single time. The gene calls are TRBV9 and TRBJ1-6; D unclear. Germline V gene data show CDR1 as SGDLS and CDR2 as YYNGEE. The CDR3 spans 13 residues. V was trimmed by 0 bases and J by 6 bases, leaving 4 bases between them. CDR3 sequence: CASSVGVNSPLHF. DNA of the CDR3: TGTGCCAGCAGCGTAGGCGTTAATTCACCCCTCCACTTT. Drawing the rest from reference TRBV9 and TRBJ1-6, the complete variable domain is DSGVTQTPKHLITATGQRVTLRCSPRSGDLSVYWYQQSLDQGLQFLIQYYNGEERAKGNILERFSAQQFPDLHSELNLSSLELGDSALYFCASSVGVNSPLHFGNGTRLTVT.

The chain uses TRBV18 and TRBJ1-2, with D unresolved. The CDR3 spans 13 residues. Per the germline V gene, CDR1 is KGHSH and CDR2 is LQKENI. The V and J ends lost 2 bases and 5 bases respectively, with 9 bases between them. The chain's CDR3 is CASSPEAGYGYTF. In nucleotides, the CDR3 is TGTGCCAGCTCACCAGAGGCTGGGTATGGCTACACCTTC.

The chain joins TRBV30 to TRBJ2-1; possibly TRBD1 for D (5 bases). Germline V gene data show CDR1 as GTSNPN and CDR2 as SVGIG (reference sequence). V lost 2 bases to trimming and J lost 6 bases, with 17 bases between them. The CDR3 is made up of 15 amino acids. The CDR3 nucleotides read TGTGCCTGGAGTCCTCGACTGGGGCTAGGCAATGAGCAGTTCTTC. As protein: CAWSPRLGLGNEQFF.

This clone has a single count. The chain carries TRBV28 and TRBJ2-5, with 7 bases lining up with TRBD2. V gave up 1 base and J gave up 5 bases; unmatched junction bases: 7. The CDR3 spans 15 residues. CDR1 is MDHEN and CDR2 is SYDVKM in the germline V gene. CDR3 in DNA: TGTGCCAGCAGTTTATTCCGCGGGAGTATGGAGACCCAGTACTTC. It codes for CASSLFRGSMETQYF. Filled out from reference TRBV28 and TRBJ2-5, the complete variable domain reads DVKVTQSSRYLVKRTGEKVFLECVQDMDHENMFWYRQDPGLGLRLIYFSYDVKMKEKGDIPEGYSVSREKKERFSLILESASTNQTSMYLCASSLFRGSMETQYFGPGTRLLVL.

The V and J genes are TRBV11-2 and TRBJ2-1; TRBD1 is a possible D gene (6 bases). Trimming removed 4 bases at V and 7 bases at J, with 14 bases between. The germline gives CDR1 SGHAT, CDR2 FQNNGV. The CDR3 covers 14 residues. The CDR3, as DNA: TGTGCCAGCAGCTCGCTTAGAGGGGGAAATGAGCAGTTCTTC. Translation: CASSSLRGGNEQFF.

The chain has TRBV10-3 and TRBJ2-2; tentative D call: TRBD1 (6 bases). The CDR3 contains 14 residues. Germline V gene data show CDR1 as ENHRY and CDR2 as SYGVKD. V dropped 6 bases and J dropped 6 bases, with 14 bases sitting between them. Here the CDR3 reads CAISPSTGPGELFF. The CDR3 DNA is TGTGCCATCAGCCCCTCCACAGGGCCCGGGGAGCTGTTTTTT.

The rearrangement joins TRBV7-3 to TRBJ2-3; D not resolved. This CDR3 spans 12 amino acids. V lost 5 bases and J 6 bases, leaving 9 bases between the germline ends. Germline V gene sequence: CDR1 SGHTA, CDR2 FQGTGA. CDR3 nucleotides: TGTGCCAGCAGCCCCATCGGGGATACGCAGTATTTT. It specifies CASSPIGDTQYF. Drawing the rest from reference TRBV7-3 and TRBJ2-3, the complete variable domain is GAGVSQTPSNKVTEKGKYVELRCDPISGHTALYWYRQSLGQGPEFLIYFQGTGAADDSGLPNDRFFAVRPEGSVSTLKIQRTERGDSAVYLCASSPIGDTQYFGPGTRLTVL.

This clone was seen more than once but under ten times. The CDR3 loop reads CASRQQLNTEAFF. CDR3 in DNA: TGTGCCAGCAGACAACAGTTGAACACTGAAGCTTTCTTT. The rearrangement uses TRBV2 and TRBJ1-1; D is uncertain. Germline V gives CDR1 SNHLY, CDR2 FYNNEI. The CDR3 covers 13 residues. Trimming cost V 6 bases and J 0 bases, with 8 bases left between them.

The chain links TRBV5-4 to TRBJ2-1; 8 bases agree with TRBD1. The CDR3 is 18 amino acids. The V and J ends lost 5 bases and 6 bases, in that order; junction bases with no gene match: 19. CDR1 SGHNT and CDR2 YYREEE come from the germline V gene (reference sequence). The chain's CDR3 is CASRPTFVAGTGTNEQFF. The CDR3 coding sequence is TGTGCCAGCAGACCAACGTTTGTCGCCGGGACAGGCACCAATGAGCAGTTCTTC.

The table lists this clone with a few counts. The chain links TRBV4-1 to TRBJ1-1; D is uncertain. The CDR3 spans 12 residues. The germline V and J ends were trimmed by 0 bases and 10 bases, with 9 bases remaining between them. Germline V gene data show CDR1 as MGHRA and CDR2 as YSYEKL. The CDR3: CASSQDWEVAFF. The CDR3 DNA reads as TGCGCCAGCAGCCAAGATTGGGAGGTAGCTTTCTTT.

The rearrangement links TRBV11-3 to TRBJ1-1; D is undetermined. Germline lookup yields CDR1 SGHNT and CDR2 YENEEA. There are 14 residues in the CDR3. V shed 0 bases and J shed 4 bases, with 9 bases lying between them. The CDR3 nucleotides read TGTGCCAGCAGCTTAGATCTAACAGCCACTGAAGCTTTCTTT. This encodes CASSLDLTATEAFF.